Each of the 5 T cell receptor beta chains below was sequenced from the same sample in a study of CD8+ T cells in alopecia areata. Time point specified: mouse skin 3 weeks after grafting. Extracted RNA was reverse transcribed, and the resulting cDNA served as sequencing template. Clones were read by immunoSEQ multiplex PCR, and TCRdb kept only the in-frame ones, dropping some. The sample presents 2,000 to 2,500 clones, none singletons. The sequencing here drew on skin, taken at week 3. Receptors originate from a C3H/HeJ mouse with alopecia areata. This strain has MHC haplotype H2-k.

This clone is medium-sized (0.01 to 0.1%). Genes and germline are mouse. The read terminates 4 residues ahead of where the CDR3 ends, so the germline J gene completes it. The sample has other DNA sequences that encode this CDR3 too. This chain connects TRBV31 to TRBJ1-2, with D maybe TRBD1 (5 bases). The CDR3 has 14 amino acids. Germline-derived CDR1 and CDR2 are GKSSPN and SITVG. Trimming cost V 0 bases and J 0 bases, with 8 bases left between them. Here the CDR3 reads CAWSLDRANSDYTF. CDR3 bases read: TGTGCCTGGAGTCTAGACAGAGCAAACTCC.

A few counts support this clone. Gene names are mouse gene names. The DNA ends 4 residues before the CDR3 does, and the rest of the CDR3 is filled in from the germline J gene. The chain combines TRBV5 with TRBJ1-1; D is perhaps TRBD1 (5 bases). CDR1 is LGHNA and CDR2 is YNLKQL in the germline V gene (reference sequence). The CDR3 sequence is 15 residues long. The V gene lost 0 bases and the J gene lost 3 bases, with 11 bases spanning the gap. This CDR3 is CASSQEGHGYTEVFF. Partial CDR3 DNA: TGTGCCAGCAGCCAAGAAGGACACGGGTACACA.

Comment on this clone: Genes and germline are mouse. The sequence runs out 4 residues before the end of the CDR3; the remainder is reconstructed from the germline J gene. The rearrangement links TRBV4 to TRBJ2-7; D is possibly TRBD1 (6 bases). This CDR3 has 14 amino acids. Looked up from germline, CDR1 is LGHDT and CDR2 is YNNKQL (reference sequence). V lost 5 bases and J lost 3, with 14 bases in between. Here the CDR3 reads CASSLRDKIYEQYF. The sequenced CDR3 bases are TGTGCCAGCAGCCTCCGGGACAAAATCTAT.

This clone was counted a few times. Gene names and germline refer to mouse. The CDR3 bases that were read are TGTGCCAGCGCCCGACAGGGCGACACCGGG. Encoded protein: CASARQGDTG. From start to end, the CDR3 is CASARQGDTGQLYF. V is TRBV13-2 and J is TRBJ2-2, with 7 bases matching TRBD1. Read sequence stops 4 residues before the CDR3 end, and the germline J gene provides the missing end. This CDR3 has 14 amino acids. Germline-derived CDR1 and CDR2 are NNHNN and SYGAGS (reference sequence). With 6 bases clipped from V and 3 bases from J, the junction kept 5 bases outside the gene matches.

By frequency in the sample, this clone is medium-sized. Gene names are mouse gene names. The sequence runs out 4 residues before the end of the CDR3; the remainder is reconstructed from the germline J gene. V gene TRBV13-3 combines with J gene TRBJ1-1, with 7 bases lining up with TRBD1. The CDR3 totals 14 residues. V trimming: 3 bases; J trimming: 1 base; junction bases outside the gene matches: 3. Germline V gene data show CDR1 as NNHDY and CDR2 as SYVADS. This CDR3 reads CASSVRDRNTEVFF. The CDR3 DNA, read in part, is TGTGCCAGCAGTGTCCGGGACAGAAACACA.